This T cell receptor (beta chain) was sequenced in a study of graft-versus-host responses after intestinal transplantation. The wider study: In this cohort, recipients had multivisceral, liver-intestinal, or isolated intestinal transplants. The study's findings and limits: Patients who carried graft-donor T cell macrochimerism also had high graft-versus-host to host-versus-graft clonal ratios in their allografts.

V was pared by 0 bases and J by 7 bases, with 12 bases of the junction left unmatched. This CDR3 is built from 17 residues. Germline assignment: CDR1 MNHNS and CDR2 SASEGT. Remarks on this clone: Its antigen is unidentified.

Data came from immunoSEQ multiplex PCR; TCRdb stores just in-frame clones and leaves some out. The sample yields around 120,000 clones, 85% to 95% seen once. The source is a human donor who received an intestinal transplant. This sequence joins TRBV6-1 and TRBJ1-5; 7 positions match TRBD1. Sequenced here: unstimulated CD4+ T cells sorted from spleen or lymph node cells, sampled before intestinal transplant. CDR3 nucleotides: TGTGCCAGCAGTGAAGCGCTTAGAGTCAGGGGGGGGCAGCCCCAGCATTTT. It translates to CASSEALRVRGGQPQHF.